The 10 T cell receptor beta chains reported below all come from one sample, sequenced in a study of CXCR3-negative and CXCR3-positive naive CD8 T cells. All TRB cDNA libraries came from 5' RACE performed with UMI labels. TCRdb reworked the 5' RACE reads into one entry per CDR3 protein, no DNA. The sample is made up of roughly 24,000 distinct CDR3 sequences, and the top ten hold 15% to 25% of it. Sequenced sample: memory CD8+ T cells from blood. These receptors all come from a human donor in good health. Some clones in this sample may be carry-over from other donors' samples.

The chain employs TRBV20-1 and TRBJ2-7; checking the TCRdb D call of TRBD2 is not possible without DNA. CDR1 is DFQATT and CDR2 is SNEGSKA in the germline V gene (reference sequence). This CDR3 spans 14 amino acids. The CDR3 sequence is CSARGTSGEYEQYF.

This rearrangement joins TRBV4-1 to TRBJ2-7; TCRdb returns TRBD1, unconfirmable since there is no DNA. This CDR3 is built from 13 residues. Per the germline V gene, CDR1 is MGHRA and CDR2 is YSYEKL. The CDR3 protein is CASSQGGGHEQYF.

The CDR3 protein is CASSFAGTDTGELFF. This chain joins TRBV5-5 and TRBJ2-2. The CDR3 contains 15 residues. CDR1 is SGHKS, CDR2 YYEKEE, per germline (reference sequence). Using reference TRBV5-5 and TRBJ2-2 for the parts outside the CDR3, the full variable domain is DAGVTQSPTHLIKTRGQQVTLRCSPISGHKSVSWYQQVLGQGPQFIFQYYEKEERGRGNFPDRFSARQFPNYSSELNVNALLLGDSALYLCASSFAGTDTGELFFGEGSRLTVL.

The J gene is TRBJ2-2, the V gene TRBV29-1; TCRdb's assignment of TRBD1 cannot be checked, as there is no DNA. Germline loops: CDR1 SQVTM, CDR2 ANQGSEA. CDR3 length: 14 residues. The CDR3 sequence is CSAERDGNTGELFF.

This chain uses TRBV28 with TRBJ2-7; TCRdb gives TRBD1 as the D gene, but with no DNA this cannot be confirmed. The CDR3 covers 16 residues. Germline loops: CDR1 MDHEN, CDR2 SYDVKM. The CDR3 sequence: CASSLIRTGESGEQYF.

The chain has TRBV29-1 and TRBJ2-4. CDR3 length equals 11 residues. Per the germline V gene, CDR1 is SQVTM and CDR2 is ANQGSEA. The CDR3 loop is CSVESGSVQYF.

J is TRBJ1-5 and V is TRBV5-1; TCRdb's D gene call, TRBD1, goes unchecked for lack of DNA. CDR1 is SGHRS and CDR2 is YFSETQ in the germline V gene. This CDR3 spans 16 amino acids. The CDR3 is CASSLAPQGGNQPQHF.

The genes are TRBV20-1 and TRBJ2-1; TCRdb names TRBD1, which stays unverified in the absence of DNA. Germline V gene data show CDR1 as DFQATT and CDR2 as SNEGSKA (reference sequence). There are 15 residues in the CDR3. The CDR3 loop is CSASLRRQGAGEQFF.

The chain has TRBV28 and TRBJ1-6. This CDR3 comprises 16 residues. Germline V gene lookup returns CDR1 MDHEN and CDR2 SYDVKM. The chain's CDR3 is CASPRAREFCNSPLHF.

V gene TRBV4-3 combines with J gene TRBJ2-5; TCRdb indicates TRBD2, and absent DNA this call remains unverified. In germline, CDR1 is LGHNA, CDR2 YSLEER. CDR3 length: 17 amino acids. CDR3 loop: CASSPGLEIPGEETQYF.